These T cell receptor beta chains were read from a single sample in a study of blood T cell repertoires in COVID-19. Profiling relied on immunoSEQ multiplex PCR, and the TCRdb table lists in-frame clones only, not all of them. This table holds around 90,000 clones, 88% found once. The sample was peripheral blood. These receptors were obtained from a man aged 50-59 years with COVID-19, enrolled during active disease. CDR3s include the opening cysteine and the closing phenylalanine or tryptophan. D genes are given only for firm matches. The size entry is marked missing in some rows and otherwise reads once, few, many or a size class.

CDR3 DNA: TGTGCCAGCAGTGAAGGGGAGGTGCGGCTGGGACAGGAAGCTTTCTTT
CDR3 protein: CASSEGEVRLGQEAFF
J gene: TRBJ1-1
V gene: TRBV6-1
clone size: .
D gene: TRBD1

CDR3 DNA: TGCGCCAGCAGCTTTGCAGGGGGCCAACTGAACACTGAAGCTTTCTTT
CDR3 protein: CASSFAGGQLNTEAFF
J gene: TRBJ1-1
V gene: TRBV5-1
clone size: once
D gene: TRBD1

CDR3 DNA: TGTGCCACCAGCCGGGGACAGCCTAGCACAGATACGCAGTATTTT
CDR3 protein: CATSRGQPSTDTQYF
J gene: TRBJ2-3
V gene: TRBV15
clone size: .
D gene: TRBD1

CDR3 DNA: TGTGCCAGCAGTTACTTGAAGGGACAGCCAAACTATGGCTACACCTTC
CDR3 protein: CASSYLKGQPNYGYTF
J gene: TRBJ1-2
V gene: TRBV6-6
clone size: .
D gene: TRBD1

CDR3 DNA: TGCAGCGGGGGCCCTCGCACAGATACGCAGTATTTT
CDR3 protein: CSGGPRTDTQYF
J gene: TRBJ2-3
V gene: TRBV29-1
clone size: .
D gene: .

CDR3 DNA: TGTGCCAGCAGCTTAGATCCACCCTCAGGAAGCTCCTATAATTCACCCCTCCACTTT
CDR3 protein: CASSLDPPSGSSYNSPLHF
J gene: TRBJ1-6
V gene: TRBV11-2
clone size: .
D gene: .

CDR3 DNA: TGTGCCAGCAGTTCGGCGGACTCTTTTAGCAATCAGCCCCAGCATTTT
CDR3 protein: CASSSADSFSNQPQHF
J gene: TRBJ1-5
V gene: TRBV6-2/TRBV6-3
clone size: .
D gene: .

CDR3 DNA: TGTGCCATCAGTTCCGGGACAGGTGATTCACCCCTCCACTTT
CDR3 protein: CAISSGTGDSPLHF
J gene: TRBJ1-6
V gene: TRBV10-3
clone size: once
D gene: TRBD1

CDR3 DNA: TGTGCCAGCAGTTTATCCCCCGGAGACCTCACCTTC
CDR3 protein: CASSLSPGDLTF
J gene: TRBJ1-2
V gene: TRBV27
clone size: .
D gene: .

CDR3 DNA: TGTGCCAGCAGGCGCATACAGGGTGGGGAAAAACTGTTTTTT
CDR3 protein: CASRRIQGGEKLFF
J gene: TRBJ1-4
V gene: TRBV27
clone size: .
D gene: .